The TCR beta chain described here comes from a study of T cell changes during pregnancy in multiple sclerosis. TCRdb's copy holds only in-frame clones and misses some; the assay was immunoSEQ multiplex PCR. The sample holds 40,000 to 45,000 clones, approximately 89% seen once. The CDR3 extends over 14 amino acids. The trim removed 6 bases at V and 7 bases at J, leaving 4 bases unmatched. The germline gives CDR1 ENHRY, CDR2 SYGVKD. The TCR sequence derives from a female donor with multiple sclerosis, enrolled in a pregnancy study. The sequencing here drew on CD4+ T cells from peripheral blood mononuclear cells, taken in the first trimester of pregnancy. The chain links TRBV10-3 to TRBJ1-6; 9 nucleotides match TRBD1. The DNA for the CDR3 is TGTGCCATCAGCTCCGGGACAGGGAATTCACCCCTCCACTTT. It codes for CAISSGTGNSPLHF.